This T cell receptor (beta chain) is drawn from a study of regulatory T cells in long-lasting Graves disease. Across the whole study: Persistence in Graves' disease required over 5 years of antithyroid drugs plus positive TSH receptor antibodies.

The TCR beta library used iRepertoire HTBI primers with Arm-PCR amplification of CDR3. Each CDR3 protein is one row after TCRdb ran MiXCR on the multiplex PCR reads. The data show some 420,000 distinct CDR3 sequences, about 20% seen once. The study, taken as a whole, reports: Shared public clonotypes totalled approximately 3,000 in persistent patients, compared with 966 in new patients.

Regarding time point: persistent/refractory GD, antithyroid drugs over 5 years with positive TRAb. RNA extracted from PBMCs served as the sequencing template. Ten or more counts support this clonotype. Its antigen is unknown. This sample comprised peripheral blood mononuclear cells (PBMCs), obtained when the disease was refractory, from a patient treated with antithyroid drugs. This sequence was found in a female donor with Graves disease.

The CDR3: CASSLGTEYQPQHF. The CDR3 DNA reads as TGTGCCAGCAGTTTAGGGACAGAGTATCAGCCCCAGCATTTT. The J gene is TRBJ1-5, the V gene TRBV12-3 or TRBV12-4; the D gene is possibly TRBD1 (6 bases). V dropped 1 base and J dropped 5 bases, with 9 bases sitting between them. This CDR3 is built from 14 residues.